This T cell receptor (beta chain) was captured by sequencing in a study of blood T cell repertoires in COVID-19. On the study more broadly: Samples taken during acute and convalescent COVID-19 were collected in the United States, Italy and Spain. PBMCs, B-cell-depleted T cells, or T cells provided the cDNA or gDNA that made up the material.

Repertoires were generated with immunoSEQ multiplex PCR, while TCRdb's copy carries only in-frame clones and drops some. The sample has 150,000 to 200,000 clones, approximately 90% seen once. This clone has just one count. The ends were cut back, 5 bases at V and 4 bases at J, with 11 bases in the middle. There are 13 residues in the CDR3. Germline CDR1 SGHTA, CDR2 FQGNSA. This TCR came from a woman between 65 and 79 years old with COVID-19, enrolled during active disease. The chain links TRBV7-2 to TRBJ1-2, with TRBD1 as a possible D gene (6 bases). The specimen was peripheral blood. In nucleotides, the CDR3 is TGTGCCAGCAGCCAAGGGGGTAGCTATGGCTACACCTTC. This gives the protein CASSQGGSYGYTF.